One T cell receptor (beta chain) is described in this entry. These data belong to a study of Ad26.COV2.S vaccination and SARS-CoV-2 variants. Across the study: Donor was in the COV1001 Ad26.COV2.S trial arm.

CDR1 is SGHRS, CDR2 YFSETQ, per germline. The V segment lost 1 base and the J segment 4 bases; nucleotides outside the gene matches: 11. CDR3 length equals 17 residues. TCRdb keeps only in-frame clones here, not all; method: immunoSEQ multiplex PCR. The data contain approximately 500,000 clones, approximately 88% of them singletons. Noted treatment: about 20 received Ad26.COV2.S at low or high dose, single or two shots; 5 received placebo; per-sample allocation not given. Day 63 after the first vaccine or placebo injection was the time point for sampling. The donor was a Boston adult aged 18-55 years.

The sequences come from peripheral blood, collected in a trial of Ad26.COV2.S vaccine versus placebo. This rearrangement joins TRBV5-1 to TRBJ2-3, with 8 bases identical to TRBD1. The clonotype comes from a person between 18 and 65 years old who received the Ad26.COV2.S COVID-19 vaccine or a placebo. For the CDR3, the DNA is TGCGCCAGCAGCTTGATTCCCGGCAGGGGGCATGCAGATACGCAGTATTTT. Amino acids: CASSLIPGRGHADTQYF.